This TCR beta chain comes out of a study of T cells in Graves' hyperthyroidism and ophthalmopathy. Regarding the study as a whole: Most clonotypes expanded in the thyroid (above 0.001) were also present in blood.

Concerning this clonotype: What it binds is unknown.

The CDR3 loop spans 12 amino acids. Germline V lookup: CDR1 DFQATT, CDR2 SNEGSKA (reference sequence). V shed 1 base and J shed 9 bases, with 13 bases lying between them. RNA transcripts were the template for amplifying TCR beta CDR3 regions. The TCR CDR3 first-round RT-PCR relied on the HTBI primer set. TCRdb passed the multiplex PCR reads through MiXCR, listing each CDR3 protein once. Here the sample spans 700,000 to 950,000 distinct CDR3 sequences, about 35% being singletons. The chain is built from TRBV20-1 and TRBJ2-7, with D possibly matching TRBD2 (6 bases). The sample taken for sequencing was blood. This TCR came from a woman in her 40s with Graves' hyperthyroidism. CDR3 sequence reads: CSARAGSQGQYF. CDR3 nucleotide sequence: TGCAGTGCTAGAGCCGGGAGCCAAGGGCAGTACTTC.